This paragraph reports one TCR beta chain. Its specificity is not known. V shed 3 bases, J shed 0 bases, and the junction held 5 bases outside the gene matches. The length of the CDR3 is 16 residues. The authors made TCR cDNA by 5'RACE template switching, adding a universal primer site and UMIs. TCRdb independently ran MiXCR on the 5' RACE reads; one entry per CDR3 protein. The table has about 630,000 distinct CDR3 sequences, approximately 13% seen once; the top ten hold 14% to 15%. This sample was included in a study of T cells after yellow fever vaccination. Study-wide findings and caveats: Peaking on day 5 versus 15, the secondary response was faster but weaker. Relatively few clonotypes were ones that appeared in both CD4 and CD8 compartments.

Source: PBMCs, taken on the day of the yellow fever booster vaccination. The sequence was obtained from a man aged 30 to 39 who received the YFV17D yellow fever vaccine. The chain couples TRBV12-3 or TRBV12-4 to TRBJ2-1; 7 positions agree with TRBD2. The CDR3 DNA follows: TGTGCCAGCAGTTTGCCAGGCGGGAGCTCCTACAATGAGCAGTTCTTC. Translated, it gives CASSLPGGSSYNEQFF.